Listed below are T cell receptor beta chains from one sample, sequenced in a study of T cell responses to AZD1222 COVID-19 vaccine. Profiled with immunoSEQ multiplex PCR; TCRdb holds only in-frame clones, not every one. In the table there are 120,000 to 150,000 clones, around 91% of which are singletons. This sample comprised peripheral blood, obtained 28 days after the second AZD1222 dose. These receptor sequences come from an adult who received the AZD1222 COVID-19 vaccine. CDR3s include the opening cysteine and the closing phenylalanine or tryptophan. The D gene is left open where the match is weak. Size values are once, few and many counts, or a class for expanded clones, and some rows have none.

D gene: TRBD2
V gene: TRBV7-3
J gene: TRBJ2-2
clone size: few
CDR3 protein: CASSPDSSARGGGELFF
CDR3 DNA: TGTGCCAGCAGCCCCGATTCTTCGGCCCGGGGGGGCGGGGAGCTGTTTTTT

D gene: .
V gene: TRBV19
J gene: TRBJ1-2
clone size: .
CDR3 protein: CASSAQAYGYTF
CDR3 DNA: TGTGCCAGTAGTGCCCAGGCCTATGGCTACACCTTC

D gene: .
V gene: TRBV5-1
J gene: TRBJ2-1
clone size: .
CDR3 protein: CASSFGGTYNEQFF
CDR3 DNA: TGCGCCAGCAGCTTCGGCGGGACATACAATGAGCAGTTCTTC

D gene: .
V gene: TRBV5-1
J gene: TRBJ1-5
clone size: .
CDR3 protein: CASSSDGDGSAQHF
CDR3 DNA: TGCGCCAGCAGCTCTGACGGGGATGGATCGGCCCAGCATTTT

D gene: TRBD1
V gene: TRBV29-1
J gene: TRBJ1-2
clone size: .
CDR3 protein: CSVERTGLGYTF
CDR3 DNA: TGCAGCGTTGAACGGACAGGGTTAGGCTACACCTTC

D gene: .
V gene: TRBV4-1
J gene: TRBJ1-1
clone size: .
CDR3 protein: CASSQEKRYGTEAFF
CDR3 DNA: TGCGCCAGCAGCCAAGAGAAGCGATACGGGACTGAAGCTTTCTTT

D gene: .
V gene: TRBV6-1
J gene: TRBJ2-7
clone size: .
CDR3 protein: CASSEALGAVLPYEQYF
CDR3 DNA: TGTGCCAGCAGTGAAGCGCTAGGGGCGGTCCTGCCCTACGAGCAGTACTTC

D gene: .
V gene: TRBV24-1
J gene: TRBJ1-1
clone size: .
CDR3 protein: CATSSSRGRVEGEFEAFF
CDR3 DNA: TGTGCCACCAGTTCCTCGCGGGGAAGGGTCGAAGGTGAATTTGAAGCTTTCTTT

D gene: TRBD1
V gene: TRBV29-1
J gene: TRBJ1-1
clone size: once
CDR3 protein: CSVEGTGVMNTEAFF
CDR3 DNA: TGCAGCGTTGAGGGGACAGGGGTAATGAACACTGAAGCTTTCTTT

D gene: .
V gene: TRBV3-1/TRBV3-2
J gene: TRBJ1-2
clone size: few
CDR3 protein: CASSPGAGEYGYTF
CDR3 DNA: TGTGCCAGCAGCCCTGGGGCAGGGGAATATGGCTACACCTTC

D gene: .
V gene: TRBV28
J gene: TRBJ1-1
clone size: .
CDR3 protein: CASSFAGIHAFF
CDR3 DNA: TGTGCCAGCAGTTTCGCGGGGATTCATGCTTTCTTT

D gene: .
V gene: TRBV7-2
J gene: TRBJ1-3
clone size: .
CDR3 protein: CASSLGAEGNTIYF
CDR3 DNA: TGTGCCAGCAGCTTAGGGGCAGAAGGAAACACCATATATTTT

D gene: .
V gene: TRBV27
J gene: TRBJ2-7
clone size: .
CDR3 protein: CASSSVSYEQYF
CDR3 DNA: TGTGCCAGCAGTTCGGTCTCCTACGAGCAGTACTTC

D gene: TRBD2
V gene: TRBV19
J gene: TRBJ2-7
clone size: once
CDR3 protein: CASSSVGAGVYEQYF
CDR3 DNA: TGTGCCAGTAGTTCCGTGGGCGCGGGGGTTTACGAGCAGTACTTC

D gene: .
V gene: TRBV19
J gene: TRBJ1-2
clone size: .
CDR3 protein: CASSLSVNYGYTF
CDR3 DNA: TGTGCCAGTAGTCTGAGTGTCAACTATGGCTACACCTTC

D gene: .
V gene: TRBV18
J gene: TRBJ1-2
clone size: .
CDR3 protein: CASSPTGGEGYTF
CDR3 DNA: TGTGCCAGCTCACCAACTGGGGGCGAAGGCTACACCTTC

D gene: TRBD1
V gene: TRBV15
J gene: TRBJ1-4
clone size: .
CDR3 protein: CATSRGQGVEKLFF
CDR3 DNA: TGTGCCACCAGCAGGGGACAGGGTGTTGAAAAACTGTTTTTT

D gene: .
V gene: TRBV15
J gene: TRBJ1-3
clone size: .
CDR3 protein: CATKGGSGNTIYF
CDR3 DNA: TGTGCCACCAAAGGGGGGTCTGGAAACACCATATATTTT

D gene: TRBD1
V gene: TRBV7-9
J gene: TRBJ1-2
clone size: few
CDR3 protein: CASSRQGYGYTF
CDR3 DNA: TGTGCCAGCAGCCGACAGGGGTATGGCTACACCTTC

D gene: .
V gene: TRBV4-3
J gene: TRBJ2-2
clone size: .
CDR3 protein: CASSQQTELDTGELFF
CDR3 DNA: TGCGCCAGCAGCCAGCAGACAGAGCTGGACACCGGGGAGCTGTTTTTT

D gene: .
V gene: TRBV7-8
J gene: TRBJ2-5
clone size: .
CDR3 protein: CASSLILAEETQYF
CDR3 DNA: TGTGCCAGCAGCTTAATATTAGCGGAAGAGACCCAGTACTTC

D gene: .
V gene: TRBV7-9
J gene: TRBJ1-4
clone size: .
CDR3 protein: CASSLARTNEKLFF
CDR3 DNA: TGTGCCAGCAGCTTAGCACGAACTAATGAAAAACTGTTTTTT

D gene: .
V gene: TRBV7-9
J gene: TRBJ1-6
clone size: .
CDR3 protein: CASSLTGPTGALHF
CDR3 DNA: TGTGCCAGCAGCTTAACGGGGCCCACTGGGGCCCTCCACTTT

D gene: TRBD1
V gene: TRBV2
J gene: TRBJ1-3
clone size: .
CDR3 protein: CASRDRGNTIYF
CDR3 DNA: TGTGCCAGCAGGGACAGGGGAAACACCATATATTTT

D gene: TRBD2
V gene: TRBV30
J gene: TRBJ2-1
clone size: .
CDR3 protein: CAWSVLRTSGGPSSYNEQFF
CDR3 DNA: TGTGCCTGGAGTGTACTTAGGACTAGCGGGGGCCCGAGCTCCTACAATGAGCAGTTCTTC

D gene: TRBD1
V gene: TRBV30
J gene: TRBJ1-6
clone size: .
CDR3 protein: CALTGTANSPLHF
CDR3 DNA: TGTGCCTTAACCGGGACAGCTAATTCACCCCTCCACTTT

D gene: .
V gene: TRBV28
J gene: TRBJ1-2
clone size: .
CDR3 protein: CASSSTGLGGYTF
CDR3 DNA: TGTGCCAGCAGCTCCACAGGGCTGGGGGGCTACACCTTC

D gene: .
V gene: TRBV18
J gene: TRBJ1-1
clone size: .
CDR3 protein: CASSFSGVTEAFF
CDR3 DNA: TGTGCCAGCTCATTCTCGGGGGTCACTGAAGCTTTCTTT

D gene: TRBD1
V gene: TRBV5-1
J gene: TRBJ2-1
clone size: .
CDR3 protein: CASSIRQGKSQEQFF
CDR3 DNA: TGCGCCAGCAGCATTAGACAGGGTAAATCCCAAGAGCAGTTCTTC